This T cell receptor beta chain was retrieved from a study of blood T cells in healthy people across ages. Study-level findings and limits: Per-million-T-cell TCR beta diversity fell roughly linearly with age. Because donor CMV status was unknown, expanded clonotype changes were possibly confounded.

Isolated per sample were at least 6 million PBMCs. This clonotype was recorded many times. What it binds is not known. The second PCR ran roughly 6 to 11 cycles with a sample-barcoded 5' primer and J-beta primers. TCRdb processed the 5' RACE reads anew with MiXCR; each CDR3 protein has one entry. The table records about 620,000 distinct CDR3 sequences, more than 45% of them present only once. Germline-derived CDR1 and CDR2 are DFQATT and SNEGSKA (reference sequence). V was clipped by 3 bases and J by 2 bases, with 17 bases between them. The CDR3 runs 15 residues. The clonotype comes from a woman older than 75 in good health. The chain carries TRBV20-1 and TRBJ2-7; perhaps TRBD2 as D (6 bases). What was sequenced was blood. CDR3 sequence: CSASNFRENAYEQYF. The DNA for the CDR3 is TGCAGTGCTAGCAATTTTCGGGAGAACGCCTACGAGCAGTACTTC.